These T cell receptor beta chains were read from a single sample in a study of T cells in Graves' hyperthyroidism and ophthalmopathy. TCRdb redid the calling of the multiplex PCR reads with MiXCR, one entry per CDR3 protein. This table has under 500,000 distinct CDR3 sequences, 11% to 15% appearing once. The sequenced sample consisted of blood. The receptors come from a man aged 45-65 years with Graves' ophthalmopathy. Both conserved end residues are part of each CDR3. D genes are given only for firm matches. A clone size is listed for some rows: how often the clone was seen (once, few, many), or a class if it is expanded.

size,J,V,D,DNA,CDR3
few,TRBJ2-5,TRBV5-1,NA,TGCGCCAGCAGCTTGGACATGAACCAAGAGACCCAGTACTTC,CASSLDMNQETQYF
NA,TRBJ2-1,TRBV19,NA,TGTGCCAGTAGTATAGGGCAGGGGACGGATGAGCAGTTCTTC,CASSIGQGTDEQFF
NA,TRBJ2-5,TRBV25-1,NA,TGTGCCAGCAGTGAATATGTATTTGAGTTGAGGAAGGACCGGGGAGAGACCCAGTACTTC,CASSEYVFELRKDRGETQYF
many,TRBJ2-1,TRBV27,NA,TGTGCCAGCATTAGAGCGGGTGCCTACAATGAGCAGTTCTTC,CASIRAGAYNEQFF
few,TRBJ1-2,TRBV4-1,TRBD1,TGCGCCAGCAGCCAAGGTCGACAGGGACCTAACTATGGCTACACCTTC,CASSQGRQGPNYGYTF
NA,TRBJ2-7,TRBV12-3/TRBV12-4,TRBD2,TGTGCCAGCAGCTCACTAGCGGTTTCCTACGAGCAGTACTTC,CASSSLAVSYEQYF
NA,TRBJ2-7,TRBV7-9,NA,TGTGCCAGCAGCTTCCTCGGTTTCGGGGAGCAGTACTTC,CASSFLGFGEQYF
many,TRBJ1-2,TRBV7-6,NA,TGTGCCAGCAGCGTAGACATGAACTATGGCTACACCTTC,CASSVDMNYGYTF
NA,TRBJ2-5,TRBV20-1,NA,TGCAGTGCTTCCCCCACGACTACCGGGGTTCCAGAGACCCAGTACTTC,CSASPTTTGVPETQYF
NA,TRBJ1-3,TRBV4-1,NA,TGCGCCAGCAGCCAAGAAGGAATGATCGGGTCTGGAAACACCATATATTTT,CASSQEGMIGSGNTIYF
few,TRBJ2-3,TRBV6-1,NA,TGTGCCAGCAGCAGCGTGCGGGATACAGATACGCAGTATTTT,CASSSVRDTDTQYF
NA,TRBJ1-1,TRBV24-1,NA,TGTGCCACCAGTGATTTGTTTGAAGCTTTCTTT,CATSDLFEAFF
NA,TRBJ2-7,TRBV24-1,NA,TGTGCCACCAGTGATAATTCCCCGGACTCGGGGCTGGGCTACGAGCAGTACTTC,CATSDNSPDSGLGYEQYF
NA,TRBJ2-3,TRBV5-1,TRBD1,TGCGCCAGCAGCTGGACAGGGGTCAGTGCAGATACGCAGTATTTT,CASSWTGVSADTQYF
many,TRBJ2-1,TRBV20-1,NA,TGCAGTGTTAATAGCGACCTCGGCAACAATGAGCAGTTCTTC,CSVNSDLGNNEQFF
few,TRBJ2-7,TRBV24-1,TRBD2,TGTGCCACCAGTGAGCGCGGGACTAGCGGGTCCTACGAGCAGTACTTC,CATSERGTSGSYEQYF
NA,TRBJ2-3,TRBV3-1,NA,TGTGCCAGCAGCCAAGGTGTTGCGGGGCTCACAGATACGCAGTATTTT,CASSQGVAGLTDTQYF
many,TRBJ1-1,TRBV12-3/TRBV12-4,NA,TGTGCCAGCACTCGACTAAAGGCGGCGGCTACTGAAGCTTTCTTT,CASTRLKAAATEAFF
many,TRBJ1-5,TRBV20-1,TRBD1,TGCAGTGCTAGGGCGGGACAGGGTAACAATCAGCCCCAGCATTTT,CSARAGQGNNQPQHF
few,TRBJ1-5,TRBV6-1,NA,TGTGCCAGCAGTGATCGGGGACCGGGAATGCCCCAGCATTTT,CASSDRGPGMPQHF
many,TRBJ1-3,TRBV7-9,TRBD1,TGTGCCAGCAGCCTACAGGGGACTGGAAACACCATATATTTT,CASSLQGTGNTIYF
NA,TRBJ2-3,TRBV6-1,NA,TGTGCCAGCCCTTTGAGCGGCACAGATACGCAGTATTTT,CASPLSGTDTQYF
NA,TRBJ2-2,TRBV5-1,NA,TGCGCCAGCAGCTTGGTAGGAGCCCACACCGGGGAGCTGTTTTTT,CASSLVGAHTGELFF
many,TRBJ2-6,TRBV5-1,NA,TGCGCCAGCAGCTTGGAGGTTGGTTCTGGGGCCAACGTCCTGACTTTC,CASSLEVGSGANVLTF
many,TRBJ2-7,TRBV4-1,TRBD1,TGCGCCAGCAAACCGAACGACAGGGCCTTCTACGAGCAGTACTTC,CASKPNDRAFYEQYF